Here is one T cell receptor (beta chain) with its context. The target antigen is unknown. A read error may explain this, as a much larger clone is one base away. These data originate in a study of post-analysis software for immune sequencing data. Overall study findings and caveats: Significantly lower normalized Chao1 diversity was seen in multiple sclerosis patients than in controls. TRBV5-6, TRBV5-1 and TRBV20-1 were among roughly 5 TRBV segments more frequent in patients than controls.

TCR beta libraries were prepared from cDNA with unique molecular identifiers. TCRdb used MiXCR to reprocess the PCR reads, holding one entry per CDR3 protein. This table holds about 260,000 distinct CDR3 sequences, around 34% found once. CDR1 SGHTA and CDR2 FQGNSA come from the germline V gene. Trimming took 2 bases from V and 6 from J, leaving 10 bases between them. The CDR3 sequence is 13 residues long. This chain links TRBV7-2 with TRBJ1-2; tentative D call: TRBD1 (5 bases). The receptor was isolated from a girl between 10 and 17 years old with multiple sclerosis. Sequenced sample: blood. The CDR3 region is CASSLRGYHGYTF. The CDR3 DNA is TGTGCCAGCAGCTTACGGGGGTATCATGGCTACACCTTC.